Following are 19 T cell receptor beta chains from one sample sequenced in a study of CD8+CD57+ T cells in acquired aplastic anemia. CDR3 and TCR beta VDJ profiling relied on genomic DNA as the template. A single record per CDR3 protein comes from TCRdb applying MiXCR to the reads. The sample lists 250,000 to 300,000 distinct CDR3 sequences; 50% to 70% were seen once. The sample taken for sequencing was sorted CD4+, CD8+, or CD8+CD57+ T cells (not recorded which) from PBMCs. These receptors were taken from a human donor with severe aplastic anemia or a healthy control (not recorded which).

CDR3 sequence reads: CSARKASPISYEQYF. The CDR3 region has the DNA TGCAGTGCTAGAAAGGCTAGCCCGATCTCCTACGAGCAGTACTTC. This chain uses TRBV20-1 with TRBJ2-7; TRBD2 is a possible D gene (5 bases). The V end was cut by 2 bases, the J end by 0 bases, with 14 bases between. Germline-derived CDR1 and CDR2 are DFQATT and SNEGSKA (reference sequence). The CDR3 covers 15 residues.

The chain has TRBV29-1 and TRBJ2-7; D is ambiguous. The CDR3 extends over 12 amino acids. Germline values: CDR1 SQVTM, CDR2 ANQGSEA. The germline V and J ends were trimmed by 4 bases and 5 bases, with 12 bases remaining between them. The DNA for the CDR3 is TGCAGCGTTGGGTCCGTCCTCCACGAGCAGTACTTC. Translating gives CSVGSVLHEQYF.

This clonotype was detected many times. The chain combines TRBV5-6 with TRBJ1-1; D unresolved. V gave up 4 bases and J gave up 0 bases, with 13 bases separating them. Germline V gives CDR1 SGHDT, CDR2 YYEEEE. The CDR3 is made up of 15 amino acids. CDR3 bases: TGTGCCAGCAGCGAGGCCGGAACGTTGAACACTGAAGCTTTCTTT. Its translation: CASSEAGTLNTEAFF.

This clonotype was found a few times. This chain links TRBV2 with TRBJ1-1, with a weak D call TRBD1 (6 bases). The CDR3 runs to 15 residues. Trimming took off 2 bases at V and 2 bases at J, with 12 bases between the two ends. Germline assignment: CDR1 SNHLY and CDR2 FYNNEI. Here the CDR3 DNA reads TGTGCCAGCAGTGAATTGGACAGACTTAACACTGAAGCTTTCTTT. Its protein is CASSELDRLNTEAFF.

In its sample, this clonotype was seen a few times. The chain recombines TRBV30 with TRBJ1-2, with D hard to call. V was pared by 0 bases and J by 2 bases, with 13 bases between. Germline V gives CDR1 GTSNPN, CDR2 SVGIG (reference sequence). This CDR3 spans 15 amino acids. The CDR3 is CAWSVRPIKNYGYTF. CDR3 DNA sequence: TGTGCCTGGAGTGTACGTCCGATCAAAAACTATGGCTACACCTTC. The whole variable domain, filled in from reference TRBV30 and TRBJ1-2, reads SQTIHQWPATLVQPVGSPLSLECTVEGTSNPNLYWYRQAAGRGLQLLFYSVGIGQISSEVPQNLSASRPQDRQFILSSKKLLLSDSGFYLCAWSVRPIKNYGYTFGSGTRLTVV.

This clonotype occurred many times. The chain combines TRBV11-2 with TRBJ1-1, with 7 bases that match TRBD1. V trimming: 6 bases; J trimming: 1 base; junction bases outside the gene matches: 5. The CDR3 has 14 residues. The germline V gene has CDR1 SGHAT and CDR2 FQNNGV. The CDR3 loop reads CASRERQGNTEAFF. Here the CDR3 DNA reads TGTGCCAGCAGAGAGCGACAGGGGAACACTGAAGCTTTCTTT.

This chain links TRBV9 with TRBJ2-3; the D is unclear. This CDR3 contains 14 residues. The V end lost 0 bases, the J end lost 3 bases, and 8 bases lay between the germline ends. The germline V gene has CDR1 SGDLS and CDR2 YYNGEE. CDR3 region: CASSVGVLTDTQYF. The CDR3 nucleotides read TGTGCCAGCAGCGTAGGGGTTTTGACAGATACGCAGTATTTT.

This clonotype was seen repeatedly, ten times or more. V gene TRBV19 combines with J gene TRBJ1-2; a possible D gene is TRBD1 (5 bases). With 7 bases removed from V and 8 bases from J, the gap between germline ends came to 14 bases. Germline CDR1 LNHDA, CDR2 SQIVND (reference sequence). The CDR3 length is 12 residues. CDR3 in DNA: TGTGCCAGTATGGAACAGGTTGGGGGCTACACCTTC. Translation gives CASMEQVGGYTF. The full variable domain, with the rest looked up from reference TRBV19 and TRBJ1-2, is DGGITQSPKYLFRKEGQNVTLSCEQNLNHDAMYWYRQDPGQGLRLIYYSQIVNDFQKGDIAEGYSVSREKKESFPLTVTSAQKNPTAFYLCASMEQVGGYTFGSGTRLTVV.

Here the CDR3 reads CATSREGYEQYF. The CDR3 region has the DNA TGTGCCACCAGCAGGGAGGGGTACGAGCAGTACTTC. The chain links TRBV15 to TRBJ2-7; tentative D call: TRBD2 (6 bases). Germline-derived CDR1 and CDR2 are LNHNV and YYDKDF (reference sequence). The CDR3 contains 12 residues. The V and J ends lost 3 bases and 4 bases respectively, with 7 bases between them.

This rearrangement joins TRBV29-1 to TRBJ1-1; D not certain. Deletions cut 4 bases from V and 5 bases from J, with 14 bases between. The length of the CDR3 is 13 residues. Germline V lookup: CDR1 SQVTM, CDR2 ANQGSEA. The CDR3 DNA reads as TGCAGCGTTGCTCGGGGTACTAGGACTGAAGCTTTCTTT. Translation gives CSVARGTRTEAFF.

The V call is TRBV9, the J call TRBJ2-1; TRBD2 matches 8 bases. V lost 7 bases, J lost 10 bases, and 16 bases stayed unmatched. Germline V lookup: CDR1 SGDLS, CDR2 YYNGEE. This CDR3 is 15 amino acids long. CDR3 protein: CASGRSGGGAEEQFF. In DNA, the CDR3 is TGTGCCAGCGGACGGAGCGGGGGAGGGGCTGAGGAGCAGTTCTTC.

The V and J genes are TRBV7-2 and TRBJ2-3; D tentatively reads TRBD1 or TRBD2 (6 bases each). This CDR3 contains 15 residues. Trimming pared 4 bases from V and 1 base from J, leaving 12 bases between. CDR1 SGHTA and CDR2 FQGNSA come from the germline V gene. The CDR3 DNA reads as TGTGCCAGCAGCTACTCCGGGGGCGGCACAGATACGCAGTATTTT. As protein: CASSYSGGGTDTQYF.

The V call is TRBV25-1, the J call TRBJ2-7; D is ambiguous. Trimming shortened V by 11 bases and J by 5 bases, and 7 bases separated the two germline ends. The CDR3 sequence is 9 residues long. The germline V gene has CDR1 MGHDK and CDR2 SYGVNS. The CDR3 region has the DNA TGTGCCGCCTTAGACGAGCAGTACTTC. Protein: CAALDEQYF.

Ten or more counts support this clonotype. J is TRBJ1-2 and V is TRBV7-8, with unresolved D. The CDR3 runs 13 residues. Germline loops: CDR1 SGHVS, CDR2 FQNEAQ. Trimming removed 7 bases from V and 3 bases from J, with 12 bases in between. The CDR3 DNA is TGTGCCAGCACCGAACCACCCGACTATGGCTACACCTTC. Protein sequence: CASTEPPDYGYTF.

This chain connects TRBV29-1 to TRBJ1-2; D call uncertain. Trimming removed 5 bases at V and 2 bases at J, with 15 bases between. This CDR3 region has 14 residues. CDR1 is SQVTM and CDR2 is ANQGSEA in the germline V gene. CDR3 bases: TGCAGCGTTACGGGAGAGGCGCTCAACTATGGCTACACCTTC. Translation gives CSVTGEALNYGYTF.

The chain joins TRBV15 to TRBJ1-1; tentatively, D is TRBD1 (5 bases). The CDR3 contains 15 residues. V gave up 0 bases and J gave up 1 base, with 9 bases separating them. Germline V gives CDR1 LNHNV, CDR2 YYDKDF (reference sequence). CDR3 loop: CATSRDSGRNTEAFF. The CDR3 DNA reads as TGTGCCACCAGCAGAGATTCAGGGCGGAACACTGAAGCTTTCTTT.

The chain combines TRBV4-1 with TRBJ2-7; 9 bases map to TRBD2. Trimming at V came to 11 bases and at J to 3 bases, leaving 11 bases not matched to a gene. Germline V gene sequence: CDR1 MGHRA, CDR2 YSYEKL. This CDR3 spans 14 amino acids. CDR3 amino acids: CASSRLAVFYEQYF. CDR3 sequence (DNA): TGCGCCTCTTCCAGACTAGCGGTGTTCTACGAGCAGTACTTC.

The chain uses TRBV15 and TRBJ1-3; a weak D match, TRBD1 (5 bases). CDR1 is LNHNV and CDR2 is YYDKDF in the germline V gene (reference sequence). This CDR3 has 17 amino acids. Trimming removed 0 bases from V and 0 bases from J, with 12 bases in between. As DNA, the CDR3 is TGTGCCACCAGCAGAGATCTGACAGTACCCTCTGGAAACACCATATATTTT. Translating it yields CATSRDLTVPSGNTIYF.

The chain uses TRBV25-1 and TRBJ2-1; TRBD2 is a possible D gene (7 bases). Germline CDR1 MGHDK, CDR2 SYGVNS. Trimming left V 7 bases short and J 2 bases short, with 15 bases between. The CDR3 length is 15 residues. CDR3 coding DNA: TGTGCCAGCACCCTGGGGGGGGCGACCTACAATGAGCAGTTCTTC. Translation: CASTLGGATYNEQFF.